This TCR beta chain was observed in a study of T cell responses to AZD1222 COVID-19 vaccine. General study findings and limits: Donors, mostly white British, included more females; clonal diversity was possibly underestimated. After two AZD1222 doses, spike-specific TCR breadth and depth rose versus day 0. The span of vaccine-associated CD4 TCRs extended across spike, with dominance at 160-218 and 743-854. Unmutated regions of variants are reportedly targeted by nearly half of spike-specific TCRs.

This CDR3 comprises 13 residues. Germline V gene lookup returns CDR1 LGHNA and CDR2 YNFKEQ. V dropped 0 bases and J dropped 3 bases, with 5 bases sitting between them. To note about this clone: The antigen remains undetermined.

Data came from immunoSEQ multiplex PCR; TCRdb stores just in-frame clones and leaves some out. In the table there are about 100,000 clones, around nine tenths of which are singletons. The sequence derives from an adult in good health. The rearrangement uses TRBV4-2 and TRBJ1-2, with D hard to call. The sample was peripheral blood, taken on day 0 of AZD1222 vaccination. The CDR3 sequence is CASSQDIDYGYTF. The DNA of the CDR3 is TGTGCCAGCAGCCAAGATATAGACTATGGCTACACCTTC.